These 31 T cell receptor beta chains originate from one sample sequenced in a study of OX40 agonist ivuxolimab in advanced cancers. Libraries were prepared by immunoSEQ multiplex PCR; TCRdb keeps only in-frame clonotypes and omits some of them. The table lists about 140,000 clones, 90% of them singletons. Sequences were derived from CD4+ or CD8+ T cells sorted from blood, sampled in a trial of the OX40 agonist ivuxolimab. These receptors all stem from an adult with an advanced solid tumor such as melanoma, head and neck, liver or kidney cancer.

CDR3 protein: CSARAQGYEQYF. In nucleotides, the CDR3 is TGCAGCGCTAGAGCACAGGGATACGAGCAGTACTTC. V gene TRBV29-1 combines with J gene TRBJ2-7; tentative D call: TRBD1 (6 bases). The CDR3 sequence is 12 residues long. Germline V CDR1 and CDR2: SQVTM, ANQGSEA. The V and J ends lost 7 bases and 4 bases respectively, with 14 bases between them.

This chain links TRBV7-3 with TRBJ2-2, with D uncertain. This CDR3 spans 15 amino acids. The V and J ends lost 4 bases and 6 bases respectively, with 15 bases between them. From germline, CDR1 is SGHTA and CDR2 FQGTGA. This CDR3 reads CASSSDPSIPGELFF. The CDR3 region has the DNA TGTGCCAGCAGCTCCGACCCCAGTATACCCGGGGAGCTGTTTTTT.

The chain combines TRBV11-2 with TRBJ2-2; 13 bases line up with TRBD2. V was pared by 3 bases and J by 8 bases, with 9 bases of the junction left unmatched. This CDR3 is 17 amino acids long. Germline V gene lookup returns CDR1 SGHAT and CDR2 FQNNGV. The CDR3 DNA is TGTGCCAGCAGCTTCTACCGGACTAGCGGGAGCTCGGGGGAGCTGTTTTTT. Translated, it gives CASSFYRTSGSSGELFF.

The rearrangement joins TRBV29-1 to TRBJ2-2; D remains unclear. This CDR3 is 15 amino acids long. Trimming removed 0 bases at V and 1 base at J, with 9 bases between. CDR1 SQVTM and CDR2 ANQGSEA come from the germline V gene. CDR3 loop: CSVEDYARNTGELFF. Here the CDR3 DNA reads TGCAGCGTTGAAGATTACGCAAGGAACACCGGGGAGCTGTTTTTT.

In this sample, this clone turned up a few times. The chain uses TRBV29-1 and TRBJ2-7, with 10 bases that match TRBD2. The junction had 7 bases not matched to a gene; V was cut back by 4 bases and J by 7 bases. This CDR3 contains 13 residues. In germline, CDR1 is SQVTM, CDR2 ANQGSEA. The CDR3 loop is CSVVSSGSPEQYF. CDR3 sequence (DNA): TGCAGCGTTGTGTCTAGCGGGAGTCCGGAGCAGTACTTC.

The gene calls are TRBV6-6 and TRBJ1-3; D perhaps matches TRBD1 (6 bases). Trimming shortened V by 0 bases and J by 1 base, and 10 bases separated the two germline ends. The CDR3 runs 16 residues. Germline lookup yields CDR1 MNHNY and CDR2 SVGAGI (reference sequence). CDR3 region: CASSYSSGQSGNTIYF. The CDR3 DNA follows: TGTGCCAGCAGTTACTCCTCTGGACAGTCTGGAAACACCATATATTTT.

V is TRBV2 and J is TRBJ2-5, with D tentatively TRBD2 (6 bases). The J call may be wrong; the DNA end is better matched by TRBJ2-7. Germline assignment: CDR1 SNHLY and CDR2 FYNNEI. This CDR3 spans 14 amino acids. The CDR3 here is CASSEAGRRNEQYF. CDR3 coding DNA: TGTGCCAGCAGTGAAGCAGGGAGGAGGAACGAGCAGTACTTC.

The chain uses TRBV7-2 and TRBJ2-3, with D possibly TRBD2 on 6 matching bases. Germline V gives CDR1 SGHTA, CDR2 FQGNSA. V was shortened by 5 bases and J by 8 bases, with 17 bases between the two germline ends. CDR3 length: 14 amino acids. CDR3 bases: TGTGCCAGCAGCCCGAGTGGGCCGGGACTTACGCAGTATTTT. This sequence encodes CASSPSGPGLTQYF.

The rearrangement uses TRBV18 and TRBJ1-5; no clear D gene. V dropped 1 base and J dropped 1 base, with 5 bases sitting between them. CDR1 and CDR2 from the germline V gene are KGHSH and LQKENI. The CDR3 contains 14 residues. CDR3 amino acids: CASSPLDSNQPQHF. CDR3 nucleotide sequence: TGTGCCAGCTCACCACTGGACAGCAATCAGCCCCAGCATTTT.

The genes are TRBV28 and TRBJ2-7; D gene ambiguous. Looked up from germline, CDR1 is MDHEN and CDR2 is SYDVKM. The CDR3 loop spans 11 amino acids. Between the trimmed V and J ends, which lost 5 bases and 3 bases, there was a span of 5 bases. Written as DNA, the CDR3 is TGTGCCAGCAGTCTATTCTACGAGCAGTACTTC. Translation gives CASSLFYEQYF.

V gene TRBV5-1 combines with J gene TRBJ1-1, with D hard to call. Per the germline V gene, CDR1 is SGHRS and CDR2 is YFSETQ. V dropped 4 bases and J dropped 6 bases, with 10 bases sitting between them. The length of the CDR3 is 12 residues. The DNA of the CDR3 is TGCGCCAGCAGCCCCCTTGGCGCTGAAGCTTTCTTT. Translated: CASSPLGAEAFF. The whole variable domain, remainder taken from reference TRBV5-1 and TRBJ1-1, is KAGVTQTPRYLIKTRGQQVTLSCSPISGHRSVSWYQQTPGQGLQFLFEYFSETQRNKGNFPGRFSGRQFSNSRSEMNVSTLELGDSALYLCASSPLGAEAFFGQGTRLTVV.

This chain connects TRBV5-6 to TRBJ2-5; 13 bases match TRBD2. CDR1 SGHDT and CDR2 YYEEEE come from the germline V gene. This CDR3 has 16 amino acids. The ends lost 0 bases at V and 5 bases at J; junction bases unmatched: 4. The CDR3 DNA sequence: TGTGCCAGCAGCTTGGGACTAGCGGGAGGATACGAGACCCAGTACTTC. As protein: CASSLGLAGGYETQYF.

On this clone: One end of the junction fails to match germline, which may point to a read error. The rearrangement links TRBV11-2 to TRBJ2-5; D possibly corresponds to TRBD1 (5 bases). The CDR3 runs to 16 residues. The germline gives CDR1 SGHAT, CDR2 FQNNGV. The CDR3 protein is CASRLGVGASSETQYF. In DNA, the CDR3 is TGTGCCAGCAGATTAGGAGTAGGGGCGAGTTCCGAGACCCAGTACTTC.

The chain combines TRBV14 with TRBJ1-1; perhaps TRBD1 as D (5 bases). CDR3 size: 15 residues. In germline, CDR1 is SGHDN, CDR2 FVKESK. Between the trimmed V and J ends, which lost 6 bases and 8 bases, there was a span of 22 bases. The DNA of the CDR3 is TGTGCCAGCAGACTTCTCCCGGGACCTAAAATCGAAGCTTTCTTT. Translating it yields CASRLLPGPKIEAFF.

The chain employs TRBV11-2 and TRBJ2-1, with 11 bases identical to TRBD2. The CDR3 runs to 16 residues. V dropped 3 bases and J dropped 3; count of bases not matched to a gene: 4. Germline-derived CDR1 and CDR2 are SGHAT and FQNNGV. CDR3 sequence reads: CASSFVAGGIYNEQFF. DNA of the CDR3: TGTGCCAGCAGCTTTGTAGCGGGAGGGATCTACAATGAGCAGTTCTTC. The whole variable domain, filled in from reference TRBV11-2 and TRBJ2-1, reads EAGVAQSPRYKIIEKRQSVAFWCNPISGHATLYWYQQILGQGPKLLIQFQNNGVVDDSQLPKDRFSAERLKGVDSTLKIQPAKLEDSAVYLCASSFVAGGIYNEQFFGPGTRLTVL.

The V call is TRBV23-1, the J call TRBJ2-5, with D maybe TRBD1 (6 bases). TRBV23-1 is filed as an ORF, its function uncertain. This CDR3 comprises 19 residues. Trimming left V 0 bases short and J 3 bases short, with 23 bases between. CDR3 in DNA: TGCGCCAGCAGTCAATCGAACTTCTGGACCGGACAGTTAAAAGAGACCCAGTACTTC. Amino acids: CASSQSNFWTGQLKETQYF.

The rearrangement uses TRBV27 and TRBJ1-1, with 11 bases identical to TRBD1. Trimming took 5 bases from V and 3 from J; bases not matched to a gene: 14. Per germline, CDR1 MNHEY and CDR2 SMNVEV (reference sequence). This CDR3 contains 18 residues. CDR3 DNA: TGTGCCAGCAGTCTCGCTCGCTGGACAGGGGGCTGGCACACTGAAGCTTTCTTT. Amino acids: CASSLARWTGGWHTEAFF.

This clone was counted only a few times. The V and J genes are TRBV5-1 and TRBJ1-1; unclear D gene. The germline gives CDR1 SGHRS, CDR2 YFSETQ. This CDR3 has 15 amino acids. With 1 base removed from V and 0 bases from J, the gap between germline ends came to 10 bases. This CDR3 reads CASSLWYSMNTEAFF. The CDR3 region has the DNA TGCGCCAGCAGCTTGTGGTACAGCATGAACACTGAAGCTTTCTTT.

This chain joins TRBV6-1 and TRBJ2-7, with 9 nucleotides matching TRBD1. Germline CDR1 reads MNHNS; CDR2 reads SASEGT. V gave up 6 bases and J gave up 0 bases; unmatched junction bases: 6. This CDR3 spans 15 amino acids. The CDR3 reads CASRTGQGGSYEQYF. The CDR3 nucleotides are TGTGCCAGCAGGACGGGACAGGGAGGCTCCTACGAGCAGTACTTC.

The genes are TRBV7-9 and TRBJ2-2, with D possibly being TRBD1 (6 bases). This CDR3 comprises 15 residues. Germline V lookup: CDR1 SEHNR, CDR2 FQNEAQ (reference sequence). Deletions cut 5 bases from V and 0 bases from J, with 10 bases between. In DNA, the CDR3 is TGTGCCAGCAGCAACACAGGGACGAACACCGGGGAGCTGTTTTTT. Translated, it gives CASSNTGTNTGELFF.

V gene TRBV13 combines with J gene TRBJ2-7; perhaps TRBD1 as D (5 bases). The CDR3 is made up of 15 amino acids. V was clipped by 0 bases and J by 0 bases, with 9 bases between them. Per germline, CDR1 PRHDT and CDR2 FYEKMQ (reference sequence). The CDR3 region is CASSLGTALSYEQYF. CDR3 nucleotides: TGTGCCAGCAGCTTAGGGACAGCCCTCTCCTACGAGCAGTACTTC.

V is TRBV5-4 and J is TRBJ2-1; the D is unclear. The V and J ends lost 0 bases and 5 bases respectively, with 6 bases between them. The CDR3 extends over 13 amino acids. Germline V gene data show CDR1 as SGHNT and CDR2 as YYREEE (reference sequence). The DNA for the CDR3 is TGTGCCAGCAGCTTGGGGAAAAACAATGAGCAGTTCTTC. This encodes CASSLGKNNEQFF.

The CDR3 DNA reads as TGTGCCAGCAGCTTAGGACAGTACTCTGGAAACACCATATATTTT. Amino acids: CASSLGQYSGNTIYF. This chain connects TRBV5-4 to TRBJ1-3; D perhaps matches TRBD1 (6 bases). The CDR3 sequence is 15 residues long. V lost 2 bases and J 0 bases, leaving 9 bases between the germline ends. Germline V gene data show CDR1 as SGHNT and CDR2 as YYREEE (reference sequence).

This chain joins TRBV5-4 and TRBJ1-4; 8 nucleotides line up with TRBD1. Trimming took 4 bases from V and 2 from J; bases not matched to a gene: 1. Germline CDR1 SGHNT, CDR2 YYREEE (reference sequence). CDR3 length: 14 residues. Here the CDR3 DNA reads TGTGCCAGCAGCACAGGGGGGACTAATGAAAAACTGTTTTTT. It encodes CASSTGGTNEKLFF.

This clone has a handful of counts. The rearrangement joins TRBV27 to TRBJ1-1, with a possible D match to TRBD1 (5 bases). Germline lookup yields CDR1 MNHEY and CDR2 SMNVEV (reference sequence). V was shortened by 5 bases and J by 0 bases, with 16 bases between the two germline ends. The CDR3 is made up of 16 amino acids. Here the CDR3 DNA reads TGTGCCAGCAGTCGGCCCCCGGCGGGGCTGAACACTGAAGCTTTCTTT. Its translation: CASSRPPAGLNTEAFF.

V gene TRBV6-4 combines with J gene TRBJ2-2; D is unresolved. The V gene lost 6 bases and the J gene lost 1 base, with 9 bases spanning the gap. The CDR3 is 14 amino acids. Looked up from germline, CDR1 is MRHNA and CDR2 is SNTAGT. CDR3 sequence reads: CASSPDENTGELFF. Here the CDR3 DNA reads TGTGCCAGCAGCCCGGATGAGAACACCGGGGAGCTGTTTTTT.

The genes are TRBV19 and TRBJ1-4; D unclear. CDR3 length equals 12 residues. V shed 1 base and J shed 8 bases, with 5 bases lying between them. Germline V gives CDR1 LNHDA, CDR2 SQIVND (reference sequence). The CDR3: CASSIVNEKLFF. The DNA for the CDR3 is TGTGCCAGTAGTATAGTAAACGAAAAACTGTTTTTT.

The DNA of the CDR3 is TGTGCCAGCAGTTTATTGGGACTAGCGGGAGGGTCCCGCTCCTACGAGCAGTACTTC. Amino acid sequence: CASSLLGLAGGSRSYEQYF. The chain has TRBV27 and TRBJ2-7, with 16 bases aligning to TRBD2. This CDR3 spans 19 amino acids. V shed 1 base and J 0 bases; nucleotides not matched to a gene: 6. The germline CDR1 and CDR2 sequences are MNHEY and SMNVEV (reference sequence).

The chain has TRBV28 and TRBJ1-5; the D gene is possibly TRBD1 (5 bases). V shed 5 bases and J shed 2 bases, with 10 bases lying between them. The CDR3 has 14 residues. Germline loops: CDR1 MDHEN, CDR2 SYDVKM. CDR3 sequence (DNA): TGTGCCAGCAGTCCCCCGACAGGCAATCAGCCCCAGCATTTT. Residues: CASSPPTGNQPQHF.

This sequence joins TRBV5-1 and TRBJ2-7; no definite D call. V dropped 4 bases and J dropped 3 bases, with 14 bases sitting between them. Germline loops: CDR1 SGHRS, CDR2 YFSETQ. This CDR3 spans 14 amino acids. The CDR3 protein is CASSPFSQGYEQYF. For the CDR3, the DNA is TGCGCCAGCAGCCCTTTCTCCCAAGGCTACGAGCAGTACTTC. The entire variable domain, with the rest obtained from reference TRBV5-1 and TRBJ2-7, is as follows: KAGVTQTPRYLIKTRGQQVTLSCSPISGHRSVSWYQQTPGQGLQFLFEYFSETQRNKGNFPGRFSGRQFSNSRSEMNVSTLELGDSALYLCASSPFSQGYEQYFGPGTRLTVT.

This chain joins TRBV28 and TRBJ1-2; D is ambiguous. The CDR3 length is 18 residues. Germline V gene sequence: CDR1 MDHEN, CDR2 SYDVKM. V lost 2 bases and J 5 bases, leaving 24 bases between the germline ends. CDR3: CASSLGLAGKGPGYGYTF. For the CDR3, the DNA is TGTGCCAGCAGTTTAGGTTTGGCAGGAAAAGGACCTGGATATGGCTACACCTTC.